This TCR beta chain is from a study of T cells in localized non-small cell lung cancer. A note on this clone: Its antigen is as yet unknown.

Only in-frame clones appear in the TCRdb table, and some are missing; sequencing was by immunoSEQ multiplex PCR. This repertoire shows about 16,000 clones, almost 85% found once; its top ten account for about 31%. Germline V lookup: CDR1 SGHAT, CDR2 FQNNGV. J lost 3 bases, V lost 0 bases, and 1 base had no gene match. This CDR3 is built from 15 residues. Study-wide findings and caveats: Highest T cell clonality was seen in uninvolved adjacent lung, surpassing that measured in tumor. Median detection of top 100 tumor clones in adjacent lung was about 60 clones.

The clonotype was recovered from a male donor older than 55 with stage I lung adenocarcinoma. This material consisted of peripheral blood, taken before any cancer treatment. V gene TRBV11-2 combines with J gene TRBJ2-3; 9 nucleotides align to TRBD1. The DNA of the CDR3 is TGTGCCAGCAGCTTAGAACAGGGGGCAACAGATACGCAGTATTTT. This gives the protein CASSLEQGATDTQYF.